These T cell receptor beta chains were read from a single sample in a study of breast tumors, draining lymph nodes, adjacent tissues. TCRdb reprocessed the multiplex PCR reads via MiXCR and lists one record per CDR3 protein. The sample holds 160,000 or so distinct CDR3 sequences, 30% to 40% seen once. The sample was axillary lymph node tissue. The receptors come from a female donor with breast cancer. Some clones in this sample may be carry-over from other donors' samples. Each CDR3 is given with its conserved first and last residue. A D gene is named only where the DNA matches it firmly. A row's size may be missing; if present it is once, few, many or a size class.

many,TRBJ1-5,TRBD1,TRBV19,TGTGCCAGCGGACAGGGCAGGCAGCCCCAGCATTTT,CASGQGRQPQHF
many,TRBJ2-3,TRBD1,TRBV11-1,TGTGCCAGCAGCAAACACCGGGACAGGGGAACAGATACGCAGTATTTT,CASSKHRDRGTDTQYF
-,TRBJ2-7,TRBD2,TRBV24-1,TGTGCCACCAGTGAAACGGGGGGCGAGCAGTACTTC,CATSETGGEQYF
many,TRBJ1-2,-,TRBV24-1,TGTGCCACCAGTGATGAGAAAGGGCCCCTTGGCTACACCTTC,CATSDEKGPLGYTF
many,TRBJ2-1,-,TRBV20-1,TGCAGTGCTGGAGGGGGAAAGCTGGGACCGGGGAATGAGCAGTTCTTC,CSAGGGKLGPGNEQFF
-,TRBJ2-5,-,TRBV12-3/TRBV12-4,TGTGCCAGCAGTAAGGGGCGGGATAGGTCGGAGACCCAGTACTTC,CASSKGRDRSETQYF
many,TRBJ1-5,-,TRBV19,TGTGCCAGTAATTCAGGCAATCAGCCCCAGCATTTT,CASNSGNQPQHF
-,TRBJ2-4,-,TRBV24-1,TGTGCCACCAGTGATTCACAGGTGTCGGCCAAAAACATTCAGTACTTC,CATSDSQVSAKNIQYF
many,TRBJ1-3,-,TRBV20-1,TGCAGTGCTAGAGATTCTGGGAGGGCAGCAGCCTCTGGAAACACCATATATTTT,CSARDSGRAAASGNTIYF
many,TRBJ1-2,-,TRBV15,TGTGCCACCAGCAGAGGACGGGAGGACTATGGCTACACCTTC,CATSRGREDYGYTF
few,TRBJ1-1,-,TRBV12-3/TRBV12-4,TGTGCCAGCAGATTAAGAGGGGCCGTTTCGCCTGAAGCTTTCTTT,CASRLRGAVSPEAFF
many,TRBJ1-1,TRBD1,TRBV29-1,TGCAGCGTTCAAAGGACAGGGGATACTGAAGCTTTCTTT,CSVQRTGDTEAFF
-,TRBJ2-2,-,TRBV11-2,TGTGCCAGCAGCTTAGACCCCGGGGGTGGGCAAGGGATGGCCGGGGAGCTGTTTTTT,CASSLDPGGGQGMAGELFF
-,TRBJ1-6,-,TRBV19,TGTGCCAGTAGTTATGGGGGCGTGGGTTCACCCCTCCACTTT,CASSYGGVGSPLHF
few,TRBJ2-1,TRBD2,TRBV3-1,TGTGCCAGCAGCCAAGTAATAGGACTAGCGGGGGGTAACTACAATGAGCAGTTCTTC,CASSQVIGLAGGNYNEQFF
many,TRBJ1-5,TRBD1,TRBV6-2/TRBV6-3,TGTGCCAGCAGTACCCATCGACAGGGGTGGACTCAGCCCCAGCATTTT,CASSTHRQGWTQPQHF
many,TRBJ1-2,TRBD1,TRBV3-1,TGTGCCAGCAGCCAAGTCAGGGGGCAGAGTGGCTACACCTTC,CASSQVRGQSGYTF
many,TRBJ1-5,-,TRBV13,TGTGCCAGCAGCTCTGGGGGTTGGGGTCAGCCCCAGCATTTT,CASSSGGWGQPQHF
-,TRBJ1-1,-,TRBV15,TGTGCCACCAACAGGGCCCAGAGGACTGAAGCTTTCTTT,CATNRAQRTEAFF
-,TRBJ2-4,-,TRBV6-5,TGTGCCAGCAGCCTCAGCCTTCTAGCCAAAAACATTCAGTACTTC,CASSLSLLAKNIQYF
-,TRBJ2-5,TRBD2,TRBV12-3/TRBV12-4,TGTGCCAGCAGTTTAGGGTTAGCGGGAGCCGGGGAGACCCAGTACTTC,CASSLGLAGAGETQYF
many,TRBJ2-3,-,TRBV7-9,TGTGCCAGCAGCTTCCCCCGCCGGTTAGGAAATACGCAGTATTTT,CASSFPRRLGNTQYF
many,TRBJ1-2,TRBD1,TRBV30,TGTGCCTGGAGTGTAAGGGGACAGGGATTTGCTAACTATGGCTACACCTTC,CAWSVRGQGFANYGYTF
-,TRBJ2-3,-,TRBV11-2,TGTGCCAGCAGCTTAGATCGCGCCCCCGCAGATACGCAGTATTTT,CASSLDRAPADTQYF
-,TRBJ2-3,TRBD2,TRBV6-5,TGTGCCAGCAGTGGACTAGCGGGCACAGATACGCAGTATTTT,CASSGLAGTDTQYF
once,TRBJ1-1,TRBD1,TRBV5-1,TGCGCCAGCAGCTTGGGGTCACAGGGGTACACTGAAGCTTCCTTT,CASSLGSQGYTEASF
-,TRBJ1-6,-,TRBV12-5,TGTGCTAGTGGTTCCCAGGGTTATTCACCCCTCCACTTT,CASGSQGYSPLHF
-,TRBJ1-6,-,TRBV6-5,TGTGCCAGCAGTCCCCGGTCGGGGATTAATTCACCCCTCCACTTT,CASSPRSGINSPLHF
-,TRBJ2-5,-,TRBV6-5,TGTGCCAGCCGACTTTGGAGAACAGAACAAGAGACCCAGTACTTC,CASRLWRTEQETQYF
few,TRBJ1-5,TRBD1,TRBV28,TGTGCCAGCAGTCCCCGGAGGGGACAGGGGCCTCAGCCCCAGCATTTT,CASSPRRGQGPQPQHF
many,TRBJ1-4,-,TRBV3-1,TGTGCCAGCAGCCAAGATGGGCCAGGGGACGAAAAACTGTTTTTT,CASSQDGPGDEKLFF
many,TRBJ2-1,-,TRBV19,TGTGCCAGTAGTCCCCGATCGTCCTCCTACAATGAGCAGTTCTTC,CASSPRSSSYNEQFF
-,TRBJ1-3,-,TRBV9,TGTGCCAGTAGCACTACGTCCCCTGGAAACACCAGATATTTT,CASSTTSPGNTRYF
many,TRBJ2-5,-,TRBV24-1,TGTGCCACCAGTGATTTCGGAGAGACCCAGTACTTC,CATSDFGETQYF
-,TRBJ2-7,TRBD1,TRBV5-8,TGTGCCAGCAGCCCCGGGACAGGGGGCCGTAGGGATTCCTACGAGCAGTACTTC,CASSPGTGGRRDSYEQYF
few,TRBJ2-7,-,TRBV28,TGTGCCAGCAGTCCCGCGGACTACAACCGAGGGGCCCTCGAGCAGTACTTC,CASSPADYNRGALEQYF
many,TRBJ1-5,TRBD1,TRBV6-1,TGTGCCAGCAGTCACCGGGACAGGGGGTTCAATCAGCCCCAGCATTTT,CASSHRDRGFNQPQHF
many,TRBJ2-7,-,TRBV14,TGTGCCAGCAGCCAAGATCTATCCCTAGAGCAGTACTTC,CASSQDLSLEQYF
-,TRBJ1-4,TRBD1,TRBV6-4,TGTGCCAGCAGTCGGGACAGGGGCCGTGAAAAACTGTTTTTT,CASSRDRGREKLFF
many,TRBJ2-7,-,TRBV7-3,TGTGCCAGCAGCCTCAGGTCCTACGAGCAGTACTTC,CASSLRSYEQYF
many,TRBJ2-3,TRBD2,TRBV7-2,TGTGCCAGCAGCTTCACCCCACTAGCGGGAACAGATACGCAGTATTTT,CASSFTPLAGTDTQYF
many,TRBJ2-7,TRBD1,TRBV7-9,TGTGCCAGCAGCTGGGGGACAGAAACCTACGAGCAGTACTTC,CASSWGTETYEQYF
many,TRBJ2-5,TRBD2,TRBV20-1,TGCAGTACCCACGCCCGGGGGGGGCTGGTGGAGACCCAGTACTTC,CSTHARGGLVETQYF
few,TRBJ2-2,-,TRBV7-3,TGTGCCAGCAGCCCCCGGGCGGACGCGAACACCGGGGAGCTGTTTTTT,CASSPRADANTGELFF
many,TRBJ1-4,TRBD1,TRBV5-8,TGTGCCAGCAGCTTGGACAGGGGGTCTGAAAAACTGTTTTTT,CASSLDRGSEKLFF
many,TRBJ2-3,-,TRBV9,TGTGCCAGCAGCGTTGGGGACTTAACTAGCACAGATACGCAGTATTTT,CASSVGDLTSTDTQYF
-,TRBJ1-1,-,TRBV18,TGTGCCAGCTCACCCGGGGCGGCGAACACTGAAGCTTTCTTT,CASSPGAANTEAFF
many,TRBJ2-6,-,TRBV7-9,TGTGCCAGCAGCTTAGGATCGGGCCTTGGGGCCAACGTCCTGACTTTC,CASSLGSGLGANVLTF
many,TRBJ1-4,-,TRBV6-5,TGTGCCAGCGGGAGGTGGAATGAAAAACTGTTTTTT,CASGRWNEKLFF
many,TRBJ2-5,-,TRBV7-9,TGTGCCAGCAGCCCCGGGGCGGGGAAGCAAGAGACCCAGTACTTC,CASSPGAGKQETQYF
many,TRBJ2-5,-,TRBV5-1,TGCGCCAGCAGTCCAACGGATGGGTACCAAGAGACCCAGTACTTC,CASSPTDGYQETQYF
many,TRBJ2-1,-,TRBV29-1,TGCAGCGTTGAAACGCCCTACAATGAGCAGTTCTTC,CSVETPYNEQFF
many,TRBJ2-3,TRBD2,TRBV7-9,TGTGCCAGCAGCTCCTTTTTGGCGGGGGGCACAGATACGCAGTATTTT,CASSSFLAGGTDTQYF
many,TRBJ2-7,-,TRBV15,TGTGCCACCAGCAGAGATAGGGGGGGGGGCGAGCAGTACTTC,CATSRDRGGGEQYF
many,TRBJ1-5,-,TRBV19,TGTGCCAGTGGTCGGACAGTCCATCAGCCCCAGCATTTT,CASGRTVHQPQHF